This entry concerns a single T cell receptor (beta chain). Which antigen it targets is not known. No base quality information exists; no much larger clone differs at one position. TCRbeta CDR3 regions were amplified from genomic DNA by means of the immunoSEQ Assay, a bias-controlled multiplex PCR. The authors' pipeline ran thus. The number of nucleated cells in each sample was estimated from the amplification of reference gene primers within the assay. To quantify the absolute abundance of each unique TCRbeta CDR3 rearrangement, sequence reads were collapsed and filtered. Productive Simpson clonality was computed per sample as the square root of Simpson's diversity index over productive rearrangements. TCRdb retrieved this table from immuneACCESS and kept in-frame rearrangements only. Not all clones are present; in checked studies, unresolved V genes account for under half, and no reason is known for the remainder. The V and J calls and the clone size are those of that table, but D and trimming were determined from the DNA. This sample lists around 190,000 clones; approximately 90% were detected once. Jointly, the top ten make up 10% of the sample.

This sample was taken from a study of blood T cell repertoires in COVID-19 (dated by TCRdb to the early 2020s). The study in broad terms: Samples covering the acute and convalescent phases of COVID-19 were provided by collaborators in the United States, Italy and Spain. The dataset comprised deeply sampled blood TCRbeta repertoires from subjects exposed to, actively infected with, or recovered from COVID-19. The samples were drawn from the first 160 participants of the ongoing ImmuneRACE study and from under 1,500 subjects provided by 6 global collaborators. The repertoires were released in a freely available public database intended as a resource for research on the immune response to SARS-CoV-2. HLA class I and class II types, where available, came from metadata supplied by the sample provider rather than from assay-based typing. The prospective study material was composed of cDNA or gDNA derived from T cells, B-cell-depleted T cells, or PBMCs. Sample metadata almost always included a de-identified subject ID, COVID-19 status, age in years and sex. The full study reports these points: The amount of clinical and demographic metadata varied by source and participant and was provided uncurated.

Enrolling through a virtual design, the prospective study's participants ranged in age from roughly 18 to 95 years and lived across some 23 United States geographic areas. To assign participants to cohorts, the prospective study relied on clinical history that participants themselves reported in a screening survey and a study questionnaire. Mobile phlebotomists in the prospective study collected whole blood, serum and a nasopharyngeal or oropharyngeal swab from every participant. Prospective study participants could optionally give additional blood draws and questionnaires over an approximately two-month period. Prospective study blood samples were shipped either frozen or at room temperature before DNA extraction. This clonotype was sampled from a man younger than 35 with acute COVID-19. Material for sequencing was PBMCs or T cells enriched from blood (not recorded which).

CDR3 region: CAISGSDTGELFF. The bases read TGTGCCATCAGCGGGAGCGACACCGGGGAGCTGTTTTTT. The chain employs TRBV10-3 and TRBJ2-2; TRBD2 is a possible D gene, resting on 6 matching bases. The CDR3 goes from the cysteine to the phenylalanine over 13 residues. The entry retains the CDR3 DNA only, 39 bases that are in frame from base 1. The trim is 6 bases for V and 3 bases for J, with a gap of 8 bases between the germline ends. Per the germline V gene, ENHRY is the CDR1 and SYGVKD is the CDR2.